A selection of T cell receptor beta chains follows, all from one sample in a study of CD8 T cells in Susac syndrome. One entry per CDR3 protein, called by TCRdb with MiXCR from the immunoSEQ multiplex PCR reads. The sample yields more than 70,000 distinct CDR3 sequences, 75% to 95% seen once. Sequenced input: CD8+ T cells from PBMCs. The receptors were gathered from a human donor with multiple sclerosis. The CDR3 runs from the conserved cysteine through the conserved F or W.

V	J	CDR3
TRBV19	TRBJ2-3	CASSTTSGRGTQYF
TRBV2	TRBJ1-5	CASTWTGGLNQPQHF
TRBV4-3	TRBJ2-7	CASSQEGQGAPEQYF
TRBV12-3/TRBV12-4	TRBJ2-7	CASSFGPELGTSGTYEQYF
TRBV27	TRBJ2-4	CASTRQGDKNIQYF
TRBV9	TRBJ2-1	CASSVAERGLHNEQFF
TRBV20-1	TRBJ2-3	CSARASSTGDLRSDTQYF
TRBV11-2	TRBJ2-7	CASSLSPGSYEQYF
TRBV9	TRBJ2-3	CASSVDKDRPSTDTQYF
TRBV7-3	TRBJ1-1	CASSLLTGTEAFF
TRBV9	TRBJ1-2	CASSVVPDRARGYTF
TRBV18	TRBJ1-1	CASSLENTEAFF
TRBV5-6	TRBJ2-7	CASSLGQGLSYEQYF
TRBV5-1	TRBJ2-2	CASSDSPPGELFF
TRBV4-1	TRBJ2-3	CASSQAVSFTDTQYF
TRBV12-3/TRBV12-4	TRBJ1-5	CASSLHLGGNQPQHF
TRBV4-3	TRBJ2-2	CASSQTRGNTGELFF
TRBV6-6	TRBJ2-7	CASGGREGQGEQYF
TRBV12-3/TRBV12-4	TRBJ2-1	CASSPPGTGPLRGEQFF
TRBV12-3/TRBV12-4	TRBJ2-7	CASSPQGTWAYEQYF
TRBV27	TRBJ1-2	CASSLTGGSGGYTF
TRBV2	TRBJ2-7	CASTPRTTFSYEQYF
TRBV7-2	TRBJ2-1	CASSLAGVHVYNEQFF
TRBV2	TRBJ2-7	CASSGPGQFYEQYF
TRBV27	TRBJ2-7	CASSLSAGNEQYF
TRBV19	TRBJ2-7	CASSIAASYSYEQYF
TRBV7-9	TRBJ2-7	CASSPGQGHEQYF
TRBV24-1	TRBJ2-7	CATSDSGQPYEQYF